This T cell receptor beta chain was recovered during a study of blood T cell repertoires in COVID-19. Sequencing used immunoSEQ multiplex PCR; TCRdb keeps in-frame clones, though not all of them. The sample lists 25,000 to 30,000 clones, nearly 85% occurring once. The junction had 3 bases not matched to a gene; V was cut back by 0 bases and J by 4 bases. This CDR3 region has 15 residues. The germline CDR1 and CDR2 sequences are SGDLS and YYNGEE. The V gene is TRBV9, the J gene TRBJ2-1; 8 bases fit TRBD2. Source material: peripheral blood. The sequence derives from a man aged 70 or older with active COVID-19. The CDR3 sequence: CASSVAGGSYNEQFF. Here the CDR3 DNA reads TGTGCCAGCAGCGTAGCGGGGGGGTCTTACAATGAGCAGTTCTTC.